Following are 14 T cell receptor beta chains from one sample sequenced in a study of T-cell memory formation after mild COVID-19. TCRdb re-called the 5' RACE reads with MiXCR, one entry per CDR3 protein. Of 400,000 to 500,000 distinct CDR3 sequences listed, over 15% are singletons. The sample was PBMCs or a T cell subset sorted from them (not recorded which). These receptors originate from an adult woman who had mild COVID-19 (a few samples of this study predate the infection). Cell type and time point are not known.

This clonotype was seen only a few times. The chain uses TRBV29-1 and TRBJ2-1; TRBD1 agrees at 12 bases. After removal of 7 bases from V and 8 bases from J, the junction contained 6 bases not matched to a gene. Germline CDR1 SQVTM, CDR2 ANQGSEA. The CDR3 is 13 amino acids. The CDR3 sequence is CSAGTGGFDEQFF. The CDR3 DNA sequence: TGCAGCGCCGGGACAGGGGGCTTCGATGAGCAGTTCTTC.

J is TRBJ2-7 and V is TRBV5-1; possible D gene TRBD1, 5 bases. This CDR3 contains 15 residues. Trimming stripped 0 bases from V and 3 bases from J, with 13 bases between. The V gene's germline CDR1 is SGHRS and CDR2 YFSETQ. This chain's CDR3 is CASSLEGRVNYEQYF. CDR3 bases: TGCGCCAGCAGCTTGGAAGGCAGGGTAAACTACGAGCAGTACTTC.

The rearrangement uses TRBV7-8 and TRBJ2-5; 14 bases match TRBD2. CDR1 is SGHVS and CDR2 is FQNEAQ in the germline V gene. This CDR3 has 16 residues. V dropped 5 bases and J dropped 5; count of bases not matched to a gene: 7. The CDR3 region is CASSPGLAGDYETQYF. The CDR3 DNA is TGTGCCAGCAGCCCGGGACTAGCGGGGGATTATGAGACCCAGTACTTC.

The DNA for the CDR3 is TGTGCCAGCAGCGTAGGCCGGATCGTGGGAGAGACCCAGTACTTC. Translating gives CASSVGRIVGETQYF. This sequence joins TRBV9 and TRBJ2-5; D is unclear. V was cut by 0 bases and J by 4 bases, with 13 bases left in between. The length of the CDR3 is 15 residues. The germline V gene has CDR1 SGDLS and CDR2 YYNGEE. The whole variable domain, remainder taken from reference TRBV9 and TRBJ2-5, is DSGVTQTPKHLITATGQRVTLRCSPRSGDLSVYWYQQSLDQGLQFLIQYYNGEERAKGNILERFSAQQFPDLHSELNLSSLELGDSALYFCASSVGRIVGETQYFGPGTRLLVL.

This chain connects TRBV11-2 to TRBJ2-7; D perhaps matches TRBD1 (6 bases). V lost 5 bases, J lost 2 bases, and 13 bases lay in between. The CDR3 is made up of 14 amino acids. Germline CDR1 SGHAT, CDR2 FQNNGV. CDR3 DNA sequence: TGTGCCAGCAGCCAGGGGAGTGGAGCCTACGAGCAGTACTTC. Its translation is CASSQGSGAYEQYF.

J is TRBJ2-5 and V is TRBV5-1; D remains ambiguous. Germline CDR1 SGHRS, CDR2 YFSETQ. The CDR3 runs 14 residues. V lost 0 bases and J 7 bases, leaving 13 bases between the germline ends. CDR3: CASSLVADAGTQYF. CDR3 coding DNA: TGCGCCAGCAGCTTGGTGGCGGATGCCGGGACCCAGTACTTC.

This clonotype turned up a few times. The gene calls are TRBV7-3 and TRBJ2-7; 9 positions agree with TRBD2. The CDR3 spans 17 residues. V dropped 5 bases and J dropped 2; count of bases not matched to a gene: 13. The V gene's germline CDR1 is SGHTA and CDR2 FQGTGA. CDR3: CASSLAASGILAYEQYF. DNA for the CDR3: TGTGCCAGCAGCCTGGCGGCTAGCGGGATTCTAGCCTACGAGCAGTACTTC.

The J gene is TRBJ2-1, the V gene TRBV11-3; TRBD1 or TRBD2 may be the D gene (6 bases each). Germline V lookup: CDR1 SGHNT, CDR2 YENEEA. Trimming pared 7 bases from V and 7 bases from J, leaving 26 bases between. The CDR3 contains 17 residues. This CDR3 reads CASNSRLGGTLRNEQFF. The CDR3 nucleotides read TGTGCCAGCAACTCAAGACTGGGGGGCACCCTTCGGAATGAGCAGTTCTTC.

V usage is TRBV3-1 and J usage is TRBJ2-1; D gene ambiguous. CDR1 LGHDT and CDR2 YNNKEL come from the germline V gene (reference sequence). This CDR3 contains 16 residues. V lost 0 bases and J lost 5, with 14 bases in between. CDR3 in DNA: TGTGCCAGCAGCCAAGATGAATACCAAAATCACAATGAGCAGTTCTTC. It translates to CASSQDEYQNHNEQFF.

This clonotype has just a few counts. V is TRBV13 and J is TRBJ2-5; no clear D gene. Per germline, CDR1 PRHDT and CDR2 FYEKMQ (reference sequence). Between the trimmed V and J ends, which lost 3 bases and 2 bases, there was a span of 13 bases. The CDR3 is 15 amino acids. The CDR3 coding sequence is TGTGCCAGCAGCTTGGATGGGTTTCGGCAAGAGACCCAGTACTTC. Translating gives CASSLDGFRQETQYF.

The chain joins TRBV7-6 to TRBJ1-6; TRBD1 aligns across 9 bases. The CDR3 extends over 16 amino acids. V lost 0 bases and J lost 7; bases outside the gene matches: 4. CDR1 and CDR2 (germline): SGHVS, FNYEAQ. Here the CDR3 reads CASSLAGTGRNSPLHF. CDR3 in DNA: TGTGCCAGCAGCTTAGCCGGGACAGGGCGCAATTCACCCCTCCACTTT.

This chain uses TRBV9 with TRBJ2-7, with 10 bases identical to TRBD2. The germline CDR1 and CDR2 sequences are SGDLS and YYNGEE. V was clipped by 2 bases and J by 6 bases; unmatched bases: 2. The length of the CDR3 is 13 residues. CDR3 nucleotide sequence: TGTGCCAGCAGCGTGGGGACTAGCGTCGAGCAGTACTTC. Its translation is CASSVGTSVEQYF.

The chain recombines TRBV12-3 or TRBV12-4 with TRBJ2-2, with 9 positions matching TRBD2. Trimming removed 4 bases from V and 6 bases from J; junction bases left unmatched: 3. CDR3 size: 14 residues. The CDR3 loop is CASSSLAGAGELFF. The CDR3 DNA is TGTGCCAGCAGTTCCTTAGCGGGAGCCGGGGAGCTGTTTTTT.

The V gene is TRBV24-1, the J gene TRBJ2-1, with 8 bases matching TRBD1. Germline V gene data show CDR1 as KGHDR and CDR2 as SFDVKD. The trim removed 2 bases at V and 8 bases at J, leaving 10 bases unmatched. CDR3 length: 16 amino acids. CDR3 residues: CATSDSRTGIIHEQFF. In nucleotides, the CDR3 is TGTGCCACCAGTGATTCCCGGACAGGGATTATCCATGAGCAGTTCTTC.